A single sample gave rise to the 9 T cell receptor beta chains below, sequenced in a study of blood T cell repertoires in COVID-19. Assay used: immunoSEQ multiplex PCR; TCRdb lists only in-frame clones, some missing. There are 60,000 to 70,000 clones in the sample; 88% occur only once, and roughly 9.1% lies in the top ten. Sequences were obtained from PBMCs or T cells enriched from blood (not recorded which). The source is a woman aged 35 to 49 who had recovered from COVID-19.

The chain combines TRBV24-1 with TRBJ2-7, with 9 bases that match TRBD1. J gave up 5 bases and V 9 bases, and 13 bases lay outside the gene matches. The CDR3 sequence is 15 residues long. CDR1 KGHDR and CDR2 SFDVKD come from the germline V gene. The CDR3 DNA reads TGTGCCACCCCCCTCATCCGGGACAGGGAGCACGAGCAGTACTTC. Translating it yields CATPLIRDREHEQYF.

This chain links TRBV18 with TRBJ2-1, with D maybe TRBD2 (6 bases). Germline V gives CDR1 KGHSH, CDR2 LQKENI. CDR3 length: 13 amino acids. Trimming took 3 bases from V and 5 from J, leaving 8 bases between them. CDR3 sequence reads: CASSPGGDNEQFF. The CDR3, as DNA: TGTGCCAGCTCACCTGGAGGGGACAATGAGCAGTTCTTC.

In this sample, this clone turned up once. The V and J genes are TRBV25-1 and TRBJ2-5, with D tentatively TRBD2 (5 bases). Deletions cut 1 base from V and 1 base from J, with 13 bases between. Looked up from germline, CDR1 is MGHDK and CDR2 is SYGVNS. This CDR3 contains 16 residues. CDR3 DNA sequence: TGTGCCAGCAGTGAATCTCGGGGATGGAGCCAAGAGACCCAGTACTTC. Translated, it gives CASSESRGWSQETQYF.

This clone has more than one count but fewer than ten. V usage is TRBV7-8 and J usage is TRBJ2-2; 15 bases are a match to TRBD2. The trim removed 1 base at V and 5 bases at J, leaving 14 bases unmatched. Germline values: CDR1 SGHVS, CDR2 FQNEAQ. The length of the CDR3 is 21 residues. CDR3 sequence (DNA): TGTGCCAGCAGCTTAGTCGGAGGGACTAGCGGGGGGATAGGTGTGACCGGGGAGCTGTTTTTT. Its protein product is CASSLVGGTSGGIGVTGELFF.

The rearrangement links TRBV19 to TRBJ2-3; D might be TRBD2 (6 bases). The length of the CDR3 is 15 residues. Trimming took 6 bases from V and 12 from J, leaving 25 bases between them. The germline V gene encodes CDR1 LNHDA and CDR2 SQIVND (reference sequence). The CDR3 coding sequence is TGTGCCAGTAGACGAAAAGGGGATACGGGACTCCCTCAGTATTTT. Protein: CASRRKGDTGLPQYF.

The rearrangement joins TRBV5-4 to TRBJ1-1, with D maybe TRBD1 (5 bases). The V and J ends lost 0 bases and 1 base respectively, with 7 bases between them. Germline-derived CDR1 and CDR2 are SGHNT and YYREEE (reference sequence). The CDR3 loop spans 14 amino acids. CDR3 residues: CASSLARANTEAFF. Written as DNA, the CDR3 is TGTGCCAGCAGCTTGGCCAGGGCGAACACTGAAGCTTTCTTT.

This clone was observed a single time. DNA for the CDR3: TGTGCCAGCAGCCCGCCGCCGAGAGGCGGGGTAAACGAATACAATGAGCAGTTCTTC. It encodes CASSPPPRGGVNEYNEQFF. The chain recombines TRBV12-1 with TRBJ2-1; the table names TRBD2, a call not compared with the DNA. TRBV12-1 represents a pseudogene. This CDR3 has 19 residues.

For this clone: Mismatch with germline at one junction end may stem from a read error. The gene calls are TRBV11-2 and TRBJ1-1; D uncertain. The CDR3 is 15 residues long. The germline gives CDR1 SGHAT, CDR2 FQNNGV. Here the CDR3 DNA reads TGTGCCAGCAGCCCGATGGCCGTCATGAAAACTGAAGCTTTCTTT. Amino acid sequence: CASSPMAVMKTEAFF.

J is TRBJ2-5 and V is TRBV4-1; 9 bases match TRBD2. Germline CDR1 reads MGHRA; CDR2 reads YSYEKL. The V and J ends lost 1 base and 1 base, in that order; junction bases with no gene match: 4. This CDR3 has 16 residues. DNA for the CDR3: TGCGCCAGCAGCCAAGGAATTAGCGGGGGCCAAGAGACCCAGTACTTC. As protein: CASSQGISGGQETQYF.